The rows below give T cell receptor beta chains drawn from one sample of a study of CD8+ T cells in alopecia areata. The repertoire was sequenced with immunoSEQ multiplex PCR; TCRdb's copy has only in-frame clones and lacks some. The sample lists about 190,000 clones; around 56% were seen once. This sample comprised CD4+ T cells sorted from blood, obtained at week 4, from a patient treated with tofacitinib. These receptors all stem from a human donor with alopecia areata. The CDR3 runs from the conserved cysteine through the conserved F or W. A D gene is named only where the DNA matches it firmly. Only some rows state a clone size, as once, few, many or a class for expanded clones.

clone size,J gene,V gene,D gene,CDR3 protein,CDR3 DNA
few,TRBJ2-4,TRBV15,TRBD1,CATSRGDRGAKNIQYF,TGTGCCACCAGCAGGGGTGACAGGGGAGCCAAAAACATTCAGTACTTC
once,TRBJ2-5,TRBV28,-,CASSLGQTQYF,TGTGCCAGCAGTTTAGGGCAGACCCAGTACTTC
-,TRBJ1-5,TRBV4-1,TRBD1,CASSQGTGGTQPQHF,TGCGCCAGCAGCCAGGGGACAGGGGGCACTCAGCCCCAGCATTTT
few,TRBJ1-4,TRBV27,-,CASRRYSATNEKLFF,TGTGCCAGCAGGCGCTACAGTGCAACTAATGAAAAACTGTTTTTT
-,TRBJ2-5,TRBV10-3,TRBD2,CATTIAGLETQYF,TGTGCCACCACGATAGCGGGACTAGAGACCCAGTACTTC
-,TRBJ2-3,TRBV6-5,TRBD2,CASSLGSGRWYF,TGTGCCAGCAGTCTCGGGAGCGGGAGGTGGTATTTT
-,TRBJ2-2,TRBV30,TRBD1,CAWDPGQKNTGELFF,TGTGCCTGGGACCCGGGACAGAAGAACACCGGGGAGCTGTTTTTT
-,TRBJ2-1,TRBV19,TRBD2,CASSTGLAAYNEQFF,TGTGCCAGTAGTACGGGACTAGCGGCTTACAATGAGCAGTTCTTC
-,TRBJ2-3,TRBV19,TRBD2,CASSSRGGFTDTQYF,TGTGCCAGTAGTTCCCGCGGGGGGTTCACAGATACGCAGTATTTT
-,TRBJ1-2,TRBV7-8,-,CASSFSNYGYTF,TGTGCCAGCAGCTTCTCTAACTATGGCTACACCTTC
-,TRBJ2-3,TRBV10-3,-,CAISGLGGHTDTQYF,TGTGCCATCAGTGGCCTCGGAGGGCACACAGATACGCAGTATTTT
-,TRBJ2-7,TRBV30,-,CAWRPGNYYEQYF,TGTGCCTGGAGACCAGGGAATTACTACGAGCAGTACTTC
-,TRBJ2-3,TRBV5-1,TRBD2,CASRSGGRSTDTQYF,TGCGCCAGCAGGTCGGGCGGGAGGAGCACAGATACGCAGTATTTT
few,TRBJ2-1,TRBV5-6,-,CASRLGGVGPNEQFF,TGTGCCAGCCGACTGGGGGGAGTCGGTCCCAATGAGCAGTTCTTC
-,TRBJ1-1,TRBV29-1,-,CSVEEVRGTEAFF,TGCAGCGTTGAAGAAGTCCGTGGGACTGAAGCTTTCTTT
-,TRBJ2-1,TRBV25-1,-,CASSEAGSYNEQFF,TGTGCCAGCAGTGAAGCAGGCTCCTACAATGAGCAGTTCTTC
once,TRBJ2-5,TRBV5-1,TRBD2,CASSSSATSGSETQYF,TGCGCCAGCAGCTCCTCGGCGACTAGCGGGAGTGAGACCCAGTACTTC
-,TRBJ2-7,TRBV30,-,CAWSPGDYEQYF,TGTGCCTGGAGTCCAGGGGACTACGAGCAGTACTTC
-,TRBJ2-5,TRBV29-1,-,CSVEPGAGETQYF,TGCAGCGTTGAACCGGGGGCGGGAGAGACCCAGTACTTC
-,TRBJ1-1,TRBV6-5,TRBD1,CASSRQGHVNTEAFF,TGTGCCAGCAGCCGACAGGGCCATGTTAACACTGAAGCTTTCTTT
-,TRBJ2-1,TRBV5-4,-,CASSLARQYNEQFF,TGTGCCAGCAGCTTGGCGAGACAGTACAATGAGCAGTTCTTC
-,TRBJ1-1,TRBV18,-,CASSGIRGNTEAFF,TGTGCCAGCTCCGGAATTCGGGGGAACACTGAAGCTTTCTTT
-,TRBJ2-3,TRBV29-1,TRBD2,CSVAGLAGRTDTQYF,TGCAGCGTTGCGGGGCTAGCGGGCCGCACAGATACGCAGTATTTT
-,TRBJ2-1,TRBV7-2,-,CASSLDRASSYNEQFF,TGTGCCAGCAGCTTAGACCGGGCGAGCTCCTACAATGAGCAGTTCTTC
-,TRBJ2-1,TRBV27,-,CASRVNDRSSYNEQFF,TGTGCCAGCAGGGTGAATGACAGGAGCTCCTACAATGAGCAGTTCTTC
-,TRBJ1-5,TRBV5-1,TRBD1,CASSPGQGVQPQHF,TGCGCCAGCAGCCCTGGACAGGGTGTTCAGCCCCAGCATTTT
-,TRBJ1-1,TRBV4-2,-,CASSQAVHDTEAFF,TGTGCCAGCAGCCAAGCGGTTCACGACACTGAAGCTTTCTTT
-,TRBJ2-5,TRBV20-1,-,CSAREGKTQYF,TGCAGTGCGAGGGAAGGAAAGACCCAGTACTTC
-,TRBJ2-3,TRBV30,-,CAWSGSSGKGGTDTQYF,TGTGCCTGGAGTGGGAGTAGCGGCAAAGGGGGCACAGATACGCAGTATTTT
-,TRBJ1-1,TRBV19,-,CASSSGRGTEAFF,TGTGCCAGTAGTTCGGGCCGGGGCACTGAAGCTTTCTTT
-,TRBJ1-5,TRBV7-2,TRBD1,CASSTQGGVGQPQHF,TGTGCCAGCAGCACACAGGGGGGCGTCGGGCAGCCCCAGCATTTT
-,TRBJ1-1,TRBV9,TRBD1,CARPGTGFFREAFF,TGTGCCCGACCCGGGACAGGGTTCTTCAGAGAAGCTTTCTTT
-,TRBJ2-5,TRBV5-1,TRBD1,CASSYGTGSLETQYF,TGCGCCAGCAGTTACGGGACAGGGTCTTTGGAGACCCAGTACTTC
few,TRBJ2-7,TRBV4-1,-,CASSSGTQYEQYF,TGCGCCAGCAGCTCCGGGACCCAGTACGAGCAGTACTTC
few,TRBJ1-2,TRBV9,-,CASSGNINYGYTF,TGTGCCAGCAGCGGGAACATTAACTATGGCTACACCTTC
-,TRBJ2-1,TRBV7-9,TRBD1,CASSLSRTGINEQFF,TGTGCCAGCAGCTTATCAAGGACAGGGATCAATGAGCAGTTCTTC
once,TRBJ1-3,TRBV30,-,CAWSSGNTIYF,TGTGCGTGGTCCTCTGGAAACACCATATATTTT
few,TRBJ2-1,TRBV19,TRBD1,CASSTRDRGLNEQFF,TGTGCCAGTAGTACCCGGGACAGGGGGCTCAATGAGCAGTTCTTC
-,TRBJ1-5,TRBV29-1,TRBD1,CSARQGSDQPQHF,TGCAGCGCTAGACAGGGAAGTGATCAGCCCCAGCATTTT
few,TRBJ2-5,TRBV5-1,-,CASSHGETQYF,TGCGCCAGCAGCCACGGGGAGACCCAGTACTTC
-,TRBJ1-5,TRBV28,TRBD1,CATKQGNQPQHF,TGTGCCACCAAACAGGGGAATCAGCCCCAGCATTTT
-,TRBJ1-2,TRBV27,-,CASSAWSGQSEGDGYTF,TGTGCCAGCAGCGCCTGGTCCGGACAATCGGAAGGGGATGGCTACACCTTC
once,TRBJ2-3,TRBV27,-,CASSLPGPRGDTQYF,TGTGCCAGCAGTTTACCGGGACCCAGGGGAGATACGCAGTATTTT
once,TRBJ2-1,TRBV27,TRBD2,CASTQRLAGINEQFF,TGTGCCAGCACCCAACGACTAGCGGGCATCAATGAGCAGTTCTTC
-,TRBJ2-1,TRBV4-1,-,CASSHQRSYNEQFF,TGCGCCAGCAGCCATCAGCGGTCCTACAATGAGCAGTTCTTC
-,TRBJ2-1,TRBV11-1,TRBD2,CASSFLAGVRNEQFF,TGTGCCAGCAGCTTTCTAGCGGGAGTGCGCAATGAGCAGTTCTTC
-,TRBJ1-2,TRBV9,-,CASSVLQSQQGRDGYTF,TGTGCCAGCAGCGTACTCCAGAGTCAACAGGGAAGAGATGGCTACACCTTC
-,TRBJ2-5,TRBV6-5,-,CASRNSPYVEQYF,TGTGCCAGCCGAAATAGCCCCTACGTGGAGCAGTACTTC
-,TRBJ1-5,TRBV7-2,-,CASSLLSQPQHF,TGTGCCAGCAGCCTTCTCAGTCAGCCCCAGCATTTT
once,TRBJ1-2,TRBV25-1,TRBD1,CASSDPTGLYGYTF,TGTGCCAGCAGTGACCCGACAGGGCTCTATGGCTACACCTTC
-,TRBJ2-1,TRBV7-2,-,CASSLDFQNEQFF,TGTGCCAGCAGCTTAGACTTCCAGAATGAGCAGTTCTTC
few,TRBJ2-5,TRBV19,-,CASSIGQGSPETQYF,TGTGCCAGTAGTATTGGTCAGGGGTCGCCAGAGACCCAGTACTTC
-,TRBJ2-3,TRBV7-2,-,CASSLRPPSSTDTQYF,TGTGCCAGCAGCTTACGTCCCCCATCGAGCACAGATACGCAGTATTTT
-,TRBJ2-7,TRBV5-6,-,CASSRRSQGTHEQYF,TGTGCCAGCAGCCGGAGGTCGCAGGGGACCCACGAGCAGTACTTC
-,TRBJ2-7,TRBV4-3,TRBD2,CASSQGTRGYEQYF,TGCGCCAGCAGCCAAGGGACTAGAGGCTACGAGCAGTACTTC
-,TRBJ2-5,TRBV7-3,-,CASSLGVQETQYF,TGTGCCAGCAGCTTAGGGGTCCAAGAGACCCAGTACTTC
-,TRBJ1-2,TRBV28,-,CASSPDGYGYTF,TGTGCCAGCAGCCCAGACGGGTATGGCTACACCTTC
-,TRBJ2-7,TRBV28,-,CASSFEGRSYEQYF,TGTGCCAGCAGTTTTGAGGGAAGGTCCTACGAGCAGTACTTC